The TCR beta chain described here comes from a study of shared clonotypes between healthy human individuals. Study-wide results and limits: The study sampled only blood, and tissue repertoires likely differ.

This CDR3 is 11 amino acids long. CDR1 and CDR2 from the germline V gene are DFQATT and SNEGSKA (reference sequence). Trimming took off 6 bases at V and 4 bases at J, with 9 bases between the two ends. This clone was seen at least ten times. No antigen is known for it. Data came from immunoSEQ multiplex PCR; TCRdb stores just in-frame clones and leaves some out. The sample lists fewer than 1.4 million clones; about 80% were seen once. What was sequenced was memory CD4+ T cells from PBMCs. Subset specified: CD45RA-negative fraction. The receptor comes from a man younger than 35 in good health. Some clones in this sample may be carry-over from other donors' samples. This chain links TRBV20-1 with TRBJ1-1; D is perhaps TRBD1 (6 bases). Here the CDR3 reads CSAGGATEAFF. The CDR3, as DNA: TGCAGTGCCGGGGGCGCCACTGAAGCTTTCTTT.